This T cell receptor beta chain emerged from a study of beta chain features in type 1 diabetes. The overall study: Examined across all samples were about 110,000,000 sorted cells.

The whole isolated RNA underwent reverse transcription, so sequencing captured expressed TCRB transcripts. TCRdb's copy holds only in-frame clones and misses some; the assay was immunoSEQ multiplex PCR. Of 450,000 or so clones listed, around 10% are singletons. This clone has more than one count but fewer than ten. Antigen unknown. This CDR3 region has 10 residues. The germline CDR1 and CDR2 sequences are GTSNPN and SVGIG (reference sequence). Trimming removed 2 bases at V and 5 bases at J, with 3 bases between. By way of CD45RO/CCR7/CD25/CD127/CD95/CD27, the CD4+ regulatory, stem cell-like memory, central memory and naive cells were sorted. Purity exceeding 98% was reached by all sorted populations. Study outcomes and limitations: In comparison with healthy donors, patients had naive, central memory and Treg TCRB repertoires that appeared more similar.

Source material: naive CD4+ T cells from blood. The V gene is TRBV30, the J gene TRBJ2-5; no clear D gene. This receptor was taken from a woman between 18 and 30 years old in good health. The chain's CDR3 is CAWSLETQYF. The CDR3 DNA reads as TGTGCCTGGAGTTTGGAGACCCAGTACTTC.